This T cell receptor (beta chain) was recorded in a study of Tregs in tolerant kidney transplant recipients. Study-wide findings and caveats: Biological reproducibility was not directly addressed in this study. The most relevant donor-specific Treg TCRbeta repertoire apparently came from expansion with activated donor B cells.

On this clone: Its antigen remains unidentified.

Unstimulated Tregs (CD4+CD25+CD127-) and CD4+CD25- non-Tregs were sorted from PBMCs. V was clipped by 4 bases and J by 4 bases, with 10 bases between them. In germline, CDR1 is MGHDK, CDR2 SYGVNS. This CDR3 has 13 amino acids. Some clones are missing from TCRdb's copy, which holds only in-frame ones; the method was immunoSEQ multiplex PCR. The sample holds 60,000 or so clones, approximately 82% seen once. This receptor was taken from a human donor in good health. The chain joins TRBV25-1 to TRBJ1-1; D gene unclear. Sequenced sample: CD4+ T cells from blood. The CDR3: CASSGFTVTEAFF. CDR3 bases: TGTGCCAGCAGTGGATTTACAGTCACTGAAGCTTTCTTT.